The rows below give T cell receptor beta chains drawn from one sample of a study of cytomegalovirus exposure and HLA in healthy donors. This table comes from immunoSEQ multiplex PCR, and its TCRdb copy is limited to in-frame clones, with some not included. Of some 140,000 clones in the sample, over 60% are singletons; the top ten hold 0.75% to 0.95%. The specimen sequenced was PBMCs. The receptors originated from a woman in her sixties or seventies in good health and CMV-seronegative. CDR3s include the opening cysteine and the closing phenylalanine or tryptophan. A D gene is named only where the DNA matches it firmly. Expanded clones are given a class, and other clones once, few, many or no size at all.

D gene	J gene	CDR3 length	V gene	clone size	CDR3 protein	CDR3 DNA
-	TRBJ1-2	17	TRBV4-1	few	CASSQSGGITGFYGYTF	TGCGCCAGCAGCCAATCCGGTGGAATCACAGGGTTCTATGGCTACACCTTC
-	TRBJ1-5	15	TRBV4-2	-	CASRSTETSNQPQHF	TGTGCCAGCAGATCGACAGAAACTAGCAATCAGCCCCAGCATTTT
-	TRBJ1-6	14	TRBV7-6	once	CASSLTGTNSPLHF	TGTGCCAGCAGCTTAACAGGGACTAATTCACCCCTCCACTTT
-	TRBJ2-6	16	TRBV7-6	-	CASSLAPESGANVLTF	TGTGCCAGCAGCTTAGCTCCGGAGTCTGGGGCCAACGTCCTGACTTTC
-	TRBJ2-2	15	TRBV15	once	CATSRGQGTTGELFF	TGTGCCACCAGCAGAGGTCAGGGGACGACCGGGGAGCTGTTTTTT
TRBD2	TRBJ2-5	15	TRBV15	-	CATSRGQAGGETQYF	TGTGCCACCAGCAGAGGCCAGGCGGGGGGTGAGACCCAGTACTTC
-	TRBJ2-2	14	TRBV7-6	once	CASSLQGATGELFF	TGTGCCAGCAGCTTACAGGGTGCGACCGGGGAGCTGTTTTTT
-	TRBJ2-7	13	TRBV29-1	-	CSACGGSSYEQYF	TGCAGCGCCTGCGGGGGCTCCTCCTACGAGCAGTACTTC
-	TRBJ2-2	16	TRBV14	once	CASSQGWTRNTGELFF	TGTGCCAGCAGCCAAGGGTGGACTCGTAACACCGGGGAGCTGTTTTTT
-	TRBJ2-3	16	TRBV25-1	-	CASSGRQALSTDTQYF	TGTGCCAGCAGTGGAAGACAGGCCCTTAGCACAGATACGCAGTATTTT
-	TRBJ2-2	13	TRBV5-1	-	CASSLGRTGELFF	TGCGCCAGCAGCTTGGGTCGTACCGGGGAGCTGTTTTTT
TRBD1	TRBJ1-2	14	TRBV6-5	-	CASRPDRGNYGYTF	TGTGCCAGCAGGCCCGACAGGGGGAACTATGGCTACACCTTC
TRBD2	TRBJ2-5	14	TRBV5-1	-	CASSLRGGQETQYF	TGCGCCAGCAGCTTACGGGGGGGCCAAGAGACCCAGTACTTC
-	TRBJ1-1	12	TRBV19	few	CASSIVSGEAFF	TGTGCCAGTAGTATAGTCTCCGGGGAAGCTTTCTTT
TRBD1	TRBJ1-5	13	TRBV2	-	CASGGQASQPQHF	TGTGCCAGCGGGGGACAGGCCTCTCAGCCCCAGCATTTT
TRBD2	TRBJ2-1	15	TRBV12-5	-	CASGLGLAENNEQFF	TGTGCTAGTGGTTTAGGTCTAGCGGAAAACAATGAGCAGTTCTTC
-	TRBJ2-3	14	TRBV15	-	CATSRDVEADTQYF	TGTGCCACCAGCAGAGATGTCGAGGCAGATACGCAGTATTTT
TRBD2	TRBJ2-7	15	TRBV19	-	CASSTGLAATYEQYF	TGTGCCAGTAGTACGGGGCTAGCGGCGACCTACGAGCAGTACTTC
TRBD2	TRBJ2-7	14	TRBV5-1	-	CASSFSGGAAEQYF	TGCGCCAGCAGCTTTAGCGGGGGGGCCGCCGAGCAGTACTTC
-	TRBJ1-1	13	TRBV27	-	CASTGEMNTEAFF	TGTGCCAGCACAGGGGAAATGAACACTGAAGCTTTCTTT